The present entry profiles one TCR beta chain with its context. Antigen: not known. TCRdb re-called the 5' RACE reads; one entry per CDR3 protein, DNA not given. The table lists roughly 150,000 distinct CDR3 sequences. This CDR3 is built from 15 residues. Looked up from germline, CDR1 is SGHTA and CDR2 is FQGNSA. This sample is drawn from a study of monozygotic twins with inflammatory bowel disease. Points from the study as a whole: Comparison of concordant versus discordant twins revealed no difference in repertoire similarity, possibly due to limited power.

The receptor comes from a human donor with ulcerative colitis or Crohn's disease, or a healthy co-twin of an affected twin (not recorded which). The chain uses TRBV7-2 and TRBJ2-1; TCRdb outputs TRBD1, but without DNA this stays unchecked. Material: blood. CDR3 in amino acids: CASTTGTGTYNEQFF.